The 7 T cell receptor beta chains presented below share a single source sample, sequenced in a study of blood T cell repertoires in COVID-19. Some clones are missing from TCRdb's copy, which holds only in-frame ones; the method was immunoSEQ multiplex PCR. The data show around 280,000 clones, around nine tenths seen once. The sequenced material came from peripheral blood. All receptors derive from a young woman with COVID-19, enrolled during active disease.

The chain combines TRBV18 with TRBJ2-1; TRBD2 matches 8 bases. J was trimmed by 7 bases and V by 3 bases; bases with no gene match: 5. The germline CDR1 and CDR2 sequences are KGHSH and LQKENI. The CDR3 loop spans 14 amino acids. CDR3 loop: CASSPGTSSNEQFF. The CDR3 DNA is TGTGCCAGCTCACCCGGGACTAGTTCGAATGAGCAGTTCTTC.

This clone was detected once. The chain has TRBV19 and TRBJ2-7; the match to TRBD1 covers 8 bases. V trimming: 5 bases; J trimming: 2 bases; junction bases outside the gene matches: 5. CDR3 length: 14 amino acids. Germline assignment: CDR1 LNHDA and CDR2 SQIVND (reference sequence). CDR3 protein: CASSLGQGTYEQYF. The CDR3 DNA reads TGTGCCAGTAGTCTAGGACAGGGAACCTACGAGCAGTACTTC. Full variable domain (missing parts from reference TRBV19 and TRBJ2-7): DGGITQSPKYLFRKEGQNVTLSCEQNLNHDAMYWYRQDPGQGLRLIYYSQIVNDFQKGDIAEGYSVSREKKESFPLTVTSAQKNPTAFYLCASSLGQGTYEQYFGPGTRLTVT.

The V and J genes are TRBV3-1 (or the pseudogene TRBV3-2) and TRBJ2-2; D gene ambiguous. Per germline, CDR1 LGHDT and CDR2 YNNKEL (reference sequence). The CDR3 has 14 amino acids. The germline V and J ends were trimmed by 7 bases and 1 base, with 10 bases remaining between them. As DNA, the CDR3 is TGTGCCAGCACTCGGCGGCGGAACACCGGGGAGCTGTTTTTT. Translating it yields CASTRRRNTGELFF.

With regard to this clone: At one boundary the junction diverges from the germline segment, which might be a read error. The genes are TRBV6-5 and TRBJ2-7; D unresolved. Germline V lookup: CDR1 MNHEY, CDR2 SVGAGI. The CDR3 contains 14 residues. The CDR3 is CASSPRQGPYEQYF. In DNA form, the CDR3 reads TGTGCCAGCAGTCCCCGACAAGGCCCCTATGAGCAGTACTTC.

The chain employs TRBV12-3 or TRBV12-4 and TRBJ2-1; D is ambiguous. This CDR3 contains 12 residues. Between the trimmed V and J ends, which lost 4 bases and 10 bases, there was a span of 11 bases. CDR3 sequence reads: CASSWVSQEQFF. The CDR3 bases are TGTGCCAGCAGTTGGGTTAGCCAAGAGCAGTTCTTC.

DNA of the CDR3: TGTGCCAGCAGCTTGGTGGGGAGGTGGGACTATGGCTACACCTTC. It specifies CASSLVGRWDYGYTF. The chain couples TRBV5-4 to TRBJ1-2; D remains unclear. Germline V gene lookup returns CDR1 SGHNT and CDR2 YYREEE (reference sequence). V was trimmed by 0 bases and J by 3 bases, leaving 12 bases between them. The CDR3 covers 15 residues.

The chain links TRBV6-5 to TRBJ1-2, with TRBD1 matching 11 bases. The CDR3 runs to 15 residues. Germline values: CDR1 MNHEY, CDR2 SVGAGI. Trimming cost V 6 bases and J 4 bases; bases outside gene matches: 7. CDR3 loop: CASRTRDRGVYGYTF. As DNA, the CDR3 is TGTGCCAGCAGGACCCGGGACAGGGGGGTCTATGGCTACACCTTC.